Listed below are T cell receptor beta chains from one sample, sequenced in a study of T cell responses to AZD1222 COVID-19 vaccine. Using immunoSEQ multiplex PCR, the repertoire was profiled, and TCRdb retains in-frame clones only, with some absent. The table includes under 200,000 clones, approximately 95% detected once. The sample was peripheral blood, taken on day 0 of AZD1222 vaccination. These TCRs come from an adult in good health. Each CDR3 is given with its conserved first and last residue. D genes are given only for firm matches. Part of the rows lack a size; the others show once, few, many or a class for expanded clones.

d_gene	v_gene	abundance	j_gene	CDR3aa	CDR3nt
NA	TRBV25-1	NA	TRBJ2-2	CASGGTNTGELFF	TGTGCCAGCGGGGGCACGAACACCGGGGAGCTGTTTTTT
NA	TRBV9	NA	TRBJ2-3	CASSSWTTDTQYF	TGTGCCAGCAGCTCCTGGACGACAGATACGCAGTATTTT
NA	TRBV28	NA	TRBJ1-2	CASRIDQGRGNGYTF	TGTGCCAGCAGAATTGATCAGGGTAGGGGCAATGGCTACACCTTC
TRBD1	TRBV5-1	NA	TRBJ2-2	CASSEGTGVPGELFF	TGCGCCAGCAGTGAAGGCACAGGGGTACCCGGGGAGCTGTTTTTT
TRBD2	TRBV5-5	NA	TRBJ2-7	CASSFSGSTYEQYF	TGTGCCAGCAGCTTTAGCGGGAGCACTTACGAGCAGTACTTC
TRBD2	TRBV11-2	NA	TRBJ2-1	CASSSAGGLAGYNEQFF	TGTGCCAGCAGCTCAGCAGGGGGACTAGCGGGGTACAATGAGCAGTTCTTC
TRBD1	TRBV6-5	NA	TRBJ2-3	CASSSTGDGLTTQYF	TGTGCCAGCAGTTCTACAGGGGACGGGTTGACTACGCAGTATTTT
TRBD2	TRBV30	NA	TRBJ2-1	CAWSLRAGESEQFF	TGTGCCTGGAGTCTAAGAGCGGGAGAGAGTGAGCAGTTCTTC
NA	TRBV18	NA	TRBJ1-3	CASSPSMSGAGSSSGNTIYF	TGTGCCAGCTCACCATCGATGTCGGGAGCCGGGAGCTCTTCTGGAAACACCATATATTTT
NA	TRBV27	NA	TRBJ1-5	CASSSPGARDQPQHF	TGTGCCAGCAGTTCACCGGGGGCTCGGGATCAGCCCCAGCATTTT
NA	TRBV13	NA	TRBJ1-1	CASSPYPRGGANTEAFF	TGTGCCAGCAGCCCATATCCCAGGGGAGGTGCGAACACTGAAGCTTTCTTT
NA	TRBV4-1	NA	TRBJ1-1	CASSQGLGGAQGLEAFF	TGCGCCAGCAGCCAAGGACTGGGCGGGGCACAAGGACTTGAAGCTTTCTTT
TRBD1	TRBV7-2	NA	TRBJ1-1	CASSLEGGYGVNTEAFF	TGTGCCAGCAGCTTAGAAGGGGGCTATGGGGTGAACACTGAAGCTTTCTTT
TRBD2	TRBV19	NA	TRBJ2-7	CASSTVRLANSYEQYF	TGTGCCAGTAGTACCGTCAGACTAGCTAACAGCTACGAGCAGTACTTC
NA	TRBV5-8	NA	TRBJ2-1	CASGGDEQFF	TGTGCCAGCGGGGGAGATGAGCAGTTCTTC
TRBD1	TRBV7-9	NA	TRBJ1-1	CASSLGDSGNTEAFF	TGTGCCAGCAGCTTAGGGGACAGTGGGAACACTGAAGCTTTCTTT
TRBD1	TRBV10-1	NA	TRBJ1-5	CASTGGQGDSVDQPQHF	TGCGCCAGCACTGGGGGACAGGGGGATTCGGTGGATCAGCCCCAGCATTTT
NA	TRBV25-1	NA	TRBJ1-2	CASSEGGAYGYTF	TGTGCCAGCAGTGAAGGGGGGGCCTATGGCTACACCTTC
NA	TRBV5-8	NA	TRBJ2-7	CASSLWISEPYEQYF	TGTGCCAGCAGCTTATGGATATCCGAACCCTACGAGCAGTACTTC
NA	TRBV30	NA	TRBJ1-2	CASVHLANYGYTF	TGTGCCTCTGTACACCTAGCTAACTATGGCTACACCTTC
NA	TRBV4-1	NA	TRBJ2-1	CASSQFQGQYNEQFF	TGCGCCAGCAGCCAATTCCAGGGGCAGTACAATGAGCAGTTCTTC
NA	TRBV10-2	NA	TRBJ2-3	CASSVARVGGQYF	TGCGCCAGCAGTGTGGCGCGGGTAGGGGGGCAGTATTTT
NA	TRBV21-1	NA	TRBJ1-5	CASSKVQGVDQPQHF	TGTGCCAGCAGCAAAGTACAGGGGGTGGATCAGCCCCAGCATTTT
NA	TRBV5-1	NA	TRBJ1-2	CASSLMGVGDGYTF	TGCGCCAGCAGCTTGATGGGGGTGGGAGATGGCTACACCTTC
NA	TRBV6-5	NA	TRBJ1-2	CASSYQGTNYGYTF	TGTGCCAGCAGTTATCAGGGCACTAACTATGGCTACACCTTC
NA	TRBV28	NA	TRBJ2-2	CASATPPSNTGELFF	TGTGCCAGCGCCACTCCTCCGTCAAACACCGGGGAGCTGTTTTTT
NA	TRBV19	NA	TRBJ1-1	CASKQGEMNTEAFF	TGTGCCAGTAAACAGGGAGAAATGAACACTGAAGCTTTCTTT
NA	TRBV20-1	NA	TRBJ1-5	CSASVRGYSNQPQHF	TGCAGTGCTAGTGTCAGGGGTTATAGCAATCAGCCCCAGCATTTT
TRBD1	TRBV29-1	few	TRBJ1-1	CSVLRTGGRLMNTEAFF	TGCAGCGTCTTACGGACAGGGGGCCGCCTAATGAACACTGAAGCTTTCTTT
TRBD1	TRBV29-1	NA	TRBJ2-5	CSVFGQGRVRETQYF	TGCAGCGTTTTCGGACAGGGAAGGGTGAGAGAGACCCAGTACTTC
TRBD2	TRBV5-1	NA	TRBJ2-1	CASSLGTSGGNGNEQFF	TGCGCCAGCAGCTTGGGGACTAGCGGGGGGAATGGGAATGAGCAGTTCTTC
NA	TRBV5-1	NA	TRBJ2-1	CASSDSELEQFF	TGCGCCAGCAGCGATTCAGAGCTCGAGCAGTTCTTC
NA	TRBV12-3/TRBV12-4	NA	TRBJ2-1	CASSFGAGDEQFF	TGTGCCAGCAGTTTTGGGGCCGGGGATGAGCAGTTCTTC
TRBD1	TRBV3-1/TRBV3-2	NA	TRBJ2-5	CASNQATQGGETQYF	TGTGCCAGCAACCAAGCCACACAGGGGGGAGAGACCCAGTACTTC
NA	TRBV7-2	NA	TRBJ1-3	CASRTDFSGNTIYF	TGTGCCAGCAGGACGGACTTCTCTGGAAACACCATATATTTT
NA	TRBV7-9	few	TRBJ1-6	CASSLFPGSAPLHF	TGTGCCAGCAGCCTATTTCCAGGTTCCGCACCCCTCCACTTT
NA	TRBV6-6	NA	TRBJ1-1	CASTWGRDNTEAFF	TGTGCCAGCACTTGGGGCAGGGACAACACTGAAGCTTTCTTT
TRBD2	TRBV18	NA	TRBJ2-1	CASSPTGLERSNEQFF	TGTGCCAGCTCCCCCACGGGACTAGAGAGGTCCAATGAGCAGTTCTTC
NA	TRBV18	NA	TRBJ1-6	CASSPTGVGNSPLHF	TGTGCCAGCTCACCAACGGGGGTCGGGAATTCACCCCTCCACTTT
NA	TRBV29-1	NA	TRBJ2-1	CSVVPGYNEQFF	TGCAGCGTTGTGCCAGGGTACAATGAGCAGTTCTTC
NA	TRBV19	NA	TRBJ2-1	CASSPVSGVAGNEQFF	TGTGCCAGTAGTCCCGTCTCTGGGGTCGCAGGGAATGAGCAGTTCTTC
TRBD1	TRBV2	NA	TRBJ1-1	CASKAVRTGAEAFF	TGTGCCAGCAAGGCGGTAAGGACAGGGGCTGAAGCTTTCTTT